This T cell receptor (beta chain) was retrieved from a study of blood T cell repertoires in COVID-19. Overall study: Sites in the United States, Italy and Spain provided acute and convalescent COVID-19 samples. T cells, B-cell-depleted T cells, or PBMCs provided the cDNA or gDNA that served as material.

In the original workflow: By means of reference gene primer amplification, nucleated cell counts were estimated. The repertoire was sequenced with immunoSEQ multiplex PCR; TCRdb's copy has only in-frame clones and lacks some. V, J and clone size are taken as reported in that table, and D and trimming were inferred from the DNA itself. Among some 250,000 clones listed, roughly nine tenths were seen once. CDR1 LNHDA and CDR2 SQIVND come from the germline V gene (reference sequence). Trimming pared 10 bases from V and 7 bases from J, leaving 11 bases between. The CDR3 is made up of 12 amino acids. The clonotype originates from a woman aged 25 to 39 with COVID-19, enrolled during active disease. The sample taken for sequencing was peripheral blood. The chain has TRBV19 and TRBJ1-6; TRBD1 might be the D (5 bases). CDR3 coding DNA: TGTGCCACCGCGGAGGGGAATTCACCCCTCCACTTT. Translated, it gives CATAEGNSPLHF.